This T cell receptor (beta chain) was documented in a study of cytomegalovirus exposure and HLA in healthy donors. Study-level information: The 120 validation repertoires, a later analysis reported, used the same platform as the 600 to 700 repertoires from the first cohort. Study results and caveats: CMV antigen specificity was confirmed in vitro for a few CMV-associated chains. TCR clusters originating in the first cohort tended to co-occur in the approximately 120 validation repertoires, according to a later analysis.

This CDR3 contains 17 residues. Germline loops: CDR1 LNHDA, CDR2 SQIVND (reference sequence). J gave up 5 bases and V 4 bases, and 12 bases lay outside the gene matches. TCRdb's copy holds only in-frame clones and misses some; the assay was immunoSEQ multiplex PCR. This table has 150,000 to 200,000 clones, approximately 88% appearing once. A remark on this clone: Its antigen remains unidentified.

The sequencing input was PBMCs. The clonotype was recovered from a man younger than 45 in good health and CMV-seropositive. V and J are TRBV19 and TRBJ2-1, with 9 nucleotides matching TRBD2. The chain's CDR3 is CASSNRRGGGRDNEQFF. CDR3 coding DNA: TGTGCCAGTAGTAACCGGCGGGGAGGCGGGAGGGACAATGAGCAGTTCTTC.